Detailed here is one T cell receptor (beta chain). What it binds is unknown. Some clones are missing from TCRdb's copy, which holds only in-frame ones; the method was immunoSEQ multiplex PCR. The sample holds around 190,000 clones, approximately 81% seen once. This entry belongs to a study of cytomegalovirus exposure and HLA in healthy donors. Study outcomes and limitations: A few CMV-associated chains proved CMV antigen-specific in vitro. Whilst most TCR sequences proved rare, a subset of public TCRs occurred across many donors.

This receptor was obtained from a man between 18 and 35 years old in good health and CMV-seropositive. The sequenced material came from PBMCs.

The CDR3 region has the DNA TGTGCCAGCAGTTTCGCAGGGGCGTCCCACGAGCAGTACTTC. It encodes CASSFAGASHEQYF. The chain employs TRBV28 and TRBJ2-7; possibly TRBD1 for D (6 bases). V shed 3 bases and J shed 5 bases, with 14 bases lying between them. This CDR3 contains 14 residues. Germline V gene lookup returns CDR1 MDHEN and CDR2 SYDVKM.